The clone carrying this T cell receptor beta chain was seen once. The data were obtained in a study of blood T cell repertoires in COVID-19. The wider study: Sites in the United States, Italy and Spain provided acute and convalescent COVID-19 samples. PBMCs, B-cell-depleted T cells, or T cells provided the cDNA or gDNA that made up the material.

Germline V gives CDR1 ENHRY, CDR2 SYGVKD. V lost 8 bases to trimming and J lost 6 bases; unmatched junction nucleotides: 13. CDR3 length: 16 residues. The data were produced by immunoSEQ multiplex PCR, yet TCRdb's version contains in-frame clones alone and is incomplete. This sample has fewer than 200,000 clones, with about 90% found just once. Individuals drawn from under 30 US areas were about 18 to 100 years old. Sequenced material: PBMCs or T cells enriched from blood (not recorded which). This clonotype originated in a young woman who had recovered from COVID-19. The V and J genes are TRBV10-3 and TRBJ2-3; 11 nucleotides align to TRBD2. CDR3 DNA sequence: TGTGCCATCCAAGCGCCGACTAGCGGGAAGGGGGATACGCAGTATTTT. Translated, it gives CAIQAPTSGKGDTQYF.